Listed here are 27 T cell receptor beta chains from one sample, sequenced in a study of blood T cell repertoires in COVID-19. Profiled with immunoSEQ multiplex PCR; TCRdb holds only in-frame clones, not every one. The table lists 150,000 to 200,000 clones, around 89% of them singletons. What was sequenced was peripheral blood. These receptors originate from a woman in her 30s with acute or convalescent COVID-19.

The rearrangement uses TRBV11-2 and TRBJ2-7; a possible D gene is TRBD1 (5 bases). This CDR3 is 15 amino acids long. Trimming took 1 base from V and 3 from J, leaving 13 bases between them. Germline assignment: CDR1 SGHAT and CDR2 FQNNGV. CDR3 sequence (DNA): TGTGCCAGCAGCTTAGGGGGCGGTCCCCGCTACGAGCAGTACTTC. This codes for CASSLGGGPRYEQYF. Supplemented by reference TRBV11-2 and TRBJ2-7, the full variable domain reads EAGVAQSPRYKIIEKRQSVAFWCNPISGHATLYWYQQILGQGPKLLIQFQNNGVVDDSQLPKDRFSAERLKGVDSTLKIQPAKLEDSAVYLCASSLGGGPRYEQYFGPGTRLTVT.

V is TRBV28 and J is TRBJ2-7, with TRBD1 matching 7 bases. From germline, CDR1 is MDHEN and CDR2 SYDVKM. With 3 bases clipped from V and 4 bases from J, the junction kept 9 bases outside the gene matches. The CDR3 contains 15 residues. CDR3 residues: CASSFNRGPPYEQYF. CDR3 sequence (DNA): TGTGCCAGCAGTTTCAACAGGGGTCCACCTTACGAGCAGTACTTC.

The genes are TRBV2 and TRBJ1-2, with D tentatively TRBD1 (5 bases). The CDR3 consists of 15 residues. V lost 1 base and J lost 3, with 12 bases in between. CDR1 SNHLY and CDR2 FYNNEI come from the germline V gene. The CDR3 here is CASSEDGGLYYGYTF. The CDR3 DNA sequence: TGTGCCAGCAGTGAAGACGGGGGTCTTTACTATGGCTACACCTTC.

On this clone: This sample also contains other DNA sequences that code for the same CDR3. This chain uses TRBV4-1 with TRBJ1-5; D remains unclear. CDR3 length: 13 residues. The V end was cut by 0 bases, the J end by 5 bases, with 5 bases between. CDR1 is MGHRA and CDR2 is YSYEKL in the germline V gene. The CDR3, as DNA: TGCGCCAGCAGCCAAGACGGAGATCAGCCCCAGCATTTT. It yields the protein CASSQDGDQPQHF.

The CDR3 region has the DNA TGTGCCAGCAGACTCGACTTGTACAATGAGCAGTTCTTC. Protein product: CASRLDLYNEQFF. This chain uses TRBV27 with TRBJ2-1; D is uncertain. The ends were cut back, 6 bases at V and 4 bases at J, with 10 bases in the middle. Germline V CDR1 and CDR2: MNHEY, SMNVEV (reference sequence). The CDR3 is 13 residues long.

The chain uses TRBV10-2 and TRBJ2-1; 8 nucleotides line up with TRBD1. The V gene's germline CDR1 is WSHSY and CDR2 SAAADI. The CDR3 is 14 amino acids. Germline trimming cut 7 bases from V and 1 base from J; bases unmatched to any gene: 3. The CDR3 is CASIRDRSYNEQFF. In DNA form, the CDR3 reads TGCGCCAGCATCAGGGACAGGTCCTACAATGAGCAGTTCTTC.

The rearrangement links TRBV5-1 to TRBJ1-3; D uncertain. The ends were cut back, 7 bases at V and 1 base at J, with 3 bases in the middle. Germline V CDR1 and CDR2: SGHRS, YFSETQ. This CDR3 is 11 amino acids long. CDR3 residues: CASQSGNTIYF. The CDR3 DNA sequence: TGCGCCAGCCAGTCTGGAAACACCATATATTTT.

The chain employs TRBV5-4 and TRBJ2-7; D uncertain. The V end was cut by 5 bases, the J end by 5 bases, with 14 bases between. Germline V gene data show CDR1 as SGHNT and CDR2 as YYREEE (reference sequence). This CDR3 has 13 residues. The CDR3 loop is CASSMLDLHEQYF. CDR3 in DNA: TGTGCCAGCAGTATGCTAGATCTCCACGAGCAGTACTTC.

The chain couples TRBV5-1 to TRBJ2-5; no firm D call. The germline V gene has CDR1 SGHRS and CDR2 YFSETQ. This CDR3 has 15 amino acids. V lost 1 base and J 5 bases, leaving 15 bases between the germline ends. CDR3 bases: TGCGCCAGCAGCTTGTCCCTCACTAACGGGGAGACCCAGTACTTC. It translates to CASSLSLTNGETQYF. Full variable domain (outside the CDR3, taken from reference TRBV5-1 and TRBJ2-5): KAGVTQTPRYLIKTRGQQVTLSCSPISGHRSVSWYQQTPGQGLQFLFEYFSETQRNKGNFPGRFSGRQFSNSRSEMNVSTLELGDSALYLCASSLSLTNGETQYFGPGTRLLVL.

V usage is TRBV12-3 or TRBV12-4 and J usage is TRBJ1-5, with D unresolved. V was shortened by 3 bases and J by 7 bases, with 10 bases between the two germline ends. The CDR3 consists of 13 residues. CDR3 in DNA: TGTGCCAGCAGTTTCAGCAGGTCCCAGCCCCAGCATTTT. Translated, it gives CASSFSRSQPQHF.

This clone was recorded once. Germline and junction disagree at one end, which may indicate a read error. The chain employs TRBV7-8 and TRBJ2-7; the D gene is possibly TRBD2 (6 bases). Looked up from germline, CDR1 is SGHVS and CDR2 is FQNEAQ. The CDR3 is 13 amino acids. This chain's CDR3 is CASSSPGLRLSSF. The CDR3 DNA reads TGTGCCAGCAGCTCCCCAGGACTACGACTTTCTTCATTC.

This clone was seen a handful of times. The chain links TRBV2 to TRBJ2-7; perhaps TRBD1 as D (6 bases). Trimming removed 10 bases at V and 6 bases at J, with 19 bases between. Germline V CDR1 and CDR2: SNHLY, FYNNEI. The CDR3 covers 13 residues. The CDR3 nucleotides are TGTGCCACCAAAGTCAGCCGGGACACCGAGCAGTACTTC. This codes for CATKVSRDTEQYF.

With regard to this clone: This CDR3 is also generated by other DNA sequences in the sample. The chain joins TRBV5-1 to TRBJ1-1; 8 nucleotides agree with TRBD1. The V gene's germline CDR1 is SGHRS and CDR2 YFSETQ. V shed 4 bases, J shed 2 bases, and the junction held 4 bases outside the gene matches. This CDR3 spans 14 amino acids. The DNA for the CDR3 is TGCGCCAGCAGCCCGACAGGGGCCAACACTGAAGCTTTCTTT. The encoded protein is CASSPTGANTEAFF.

The V call is TRBV30, the J call TRBJ2-5; 10 positions agree with TRBD1. The CDR3 runs to 15 residues. The V gene end was trimmed by 2 bases and the J gene end by 1 base; junction bases not matched to a gene: 4. Germline V gene lookup returns CDR1 GTSNPN and CDR2 SVGIG (reference sequence). The CDR3 spells CAWSQGQGLQETQYF. In DNA, the CDR3 is TGTGCCTGGAGTCAGGGACAGGGGCTCCAAGAGACCCAGTACTTC.

This chain links TRBV28 with TRBJ2-7, with TRBD2 matching 8 bases. The V gene end was trimmed by 6 bases and the J gene end by 5 bases; junction bases not matched to a gene: 9. In germline, CDR1 is MDHEN, CDR2 SYDVKM. This CDR3 is 14 amino acids long. CDR3 DNA sequence: TGTGCCAGCAGCCTCAGCGGGAGAAGGAACGAGCAGTACTTC. It yields the protein CASSLSGRRNEQYF. Full variable domain (rest looked up from reference TRBV28 and TRBJ2-7): DVKVTQSSRYLVKRTGEKVFLECVQDMDHENMFWYRQDPGLGLRLIYFSYDVKMKEKGDIPEGYSVSREKKERFSLILESASTNQTSMYLCASSLSGRRNEQYFGPGTRLTVT.

The chain links TRBV5-6 to TRBJ1-1; no definite D call. Germline lookup yields CDR1 SGHDT and CDR2 YYEEEE. The V end was cut by 3 bases, the J end by 1 base, with 7 bases between. The CDR3 is 13 amino acids. DNA of the CDR3: TGTGCCAGCAGCTCTACAGAGAACACTGAAGCTTTCTTT. It is translated as CASSSTENTEAFF.

The CDR3 loop is CASSDLGQGADYGYTF. The CDR3 coding sequence is TGTGCCAGCAGCGACCTGGGACAGGGGGCGGACTATGGCTACACCTTC. The chain uses TRBV7-9 and TRBJ1-2; 12 nucleotides match TRBD1. The CDR3 consists of 16 residues. CDR1 is SEHNR and CDR2 is FQNEAQ in the germline V gene (reference sequence). V shed 5 bases, J shed 3 bases, and the junction held 7 bases outside the gene matches.

For the CDR3, the DNA is TGTGCCAGCAGCCAAGGATTAGAGAACACTGAAGCTTTCTTT. It encodes CASSQGLENTEAFF. This chain connects TRBV3-1 (or the pseudogene TRBV3-2) to TRBJ1-1; D remains unclear. The germline V gene encodes CDR1 LGHDT and CDR2 YNNKEL (reference sequence). The CDR3 is made up of 14 amino acids. Trimming left V 1 base short and J 1 base short, with 7 bases between.

The chain couples TRBV4-2 to TRBJ1-1, with D unclear. The CDR3 length is 11 residues. Deletions cut 0 bases from V and 8 bases from J, with 4 bases between. Germline V gene lookup returns CDR1 LGHNA and CDR2 YNFKEQ. The CDR3 region has the DNA TGTGCCAGCAGCCAAGATAGCGAAGCTTTCTTT. Translating gives CASSQDSEAFF.

The chain joins TRBV6-5 to TRBJ1-4, with D hard to call. Trimming removed 3 bases from V and 0 bases from J, with 11 bases in between. CDR1 and CDR2 from the germline V gene are MNHEY and SVGAGI. This CDR3 has 16 residues. Here the CDR3 reads CASSYFDGATNEKLFF. In DNA, the CDR3 is TGTGCCAGCAGTTATTTCGACGGAGCAACTAATGAAAAACTGTTTTTT.

J is TRBJ2-7 and V is TRBV9; 9 bases fit TRBD2. The V and J ends lost 4 bases and 3 bases, in that order; junction bases with no gene match: 5. CDR1 SGDLS and CDR2 YYNGEE come from the germline V gene. The CDR3 contains 14 residues. CDR3 sequence (DNA): TGTGCCAGCAGCCGTAGCGGGAGCCTCTACGAGCAGTACTTC. Its protein is CASSRSGSLYEQYF.

This clone was counted once. V and J are TRBV27 and TRBJ2-5, with no clear D. This CDR3 contains 13 residues. Germline V gene data show CDR1 as MNHEY and CDR2 as SMNVEV (reference sequence). Trimming removed 3 bases at V and 0 bases at J, with 5 bases between. The CDR3 region is CASSFSYQETQYF. CDR3 in DNA: TGTGCCAGCAGTTTCTCGTACCAAGAGACCCAGTACTTC.

The V gene is TRBV12-3 or TRBV12-4, the J gene TRBJ2-1; D perhaps matches TRBD1 (5 bases). Trimming left V 7 bases short and J 8 bases short, with 15 bases between. The CDR3 is 13 residues long. CDR3 loop: CASTSRRVDEQFF. In DNA form, the CDR3 reads TGTGCCAGCACTTCTCGCAGGGTGGATGAGCAGTTCTTC.

The V gene is TRBV28, the J gene TRBJ2-3; D is perhaps TRBD2 (6 bases). The V gene lost 3 bases and the J gene lost 0 bases, with 13 bases spanning the gap. Per the germline V gene, CDR1 is MDHEN and CDR2 is SYDVKM. The CDR3 loop spans 16 amino acids. The CDR3 coding sequence is TGTGCCAGCAGTTTGAATGGGAGGCTTAGCACAGATACGCAGTATTTT. Protein product: CASSLNGRLSTDTQYF.

The chain links TRBV28 to TRBJ2-1, with D possibly TRBD2 on 5 matching bases. The CDR3 runs to 14 residues. Trimming stripped 2 bases from V and 5 bases from J, with 10 bases between. The germline CDR1 and CDR2 sequences are MDHEN and SYDVKM. DNA for the CDR3: TGTGCCAGCAGTTTAACGGGGTGGAACAATGAGCAGTTCTTC. It translates to CASSLTGWNNEQFF.

This chain connects TRBV27 to TRBJ2-3, with D perhaps TRBD2 (5 bases). The germline CDR1 and CDR2 sequences are MNHEY and SMNVEV (reference sequence). The V and J ends lost 8 bases and 1 base respectively, with 7 bases between them. This CDR3 comprises 12 residues. CDR3 region: CASGSGTDTQYF. DNA of the CDR3: TGTGCCAGCGGGAGCGGCACAGATACGCAGTATTTT.

The V call is TRBV18, the J call TRBJ2-5, with D maybe TRBD1 (6 bases). Per germline, CDR1 KGHSH and CDR2 LQKENI. V lost 3 bases and J lost 5, with 19 bases in between. The CDR3 covers 16 residues. The CDR3 region is CASSPFDKGDWETQYF. The CDR3 coding sequence is TGTGCCAGCTCACCTTTTGACAAGGGGGATTGGGAGACCCAGTACTTC.